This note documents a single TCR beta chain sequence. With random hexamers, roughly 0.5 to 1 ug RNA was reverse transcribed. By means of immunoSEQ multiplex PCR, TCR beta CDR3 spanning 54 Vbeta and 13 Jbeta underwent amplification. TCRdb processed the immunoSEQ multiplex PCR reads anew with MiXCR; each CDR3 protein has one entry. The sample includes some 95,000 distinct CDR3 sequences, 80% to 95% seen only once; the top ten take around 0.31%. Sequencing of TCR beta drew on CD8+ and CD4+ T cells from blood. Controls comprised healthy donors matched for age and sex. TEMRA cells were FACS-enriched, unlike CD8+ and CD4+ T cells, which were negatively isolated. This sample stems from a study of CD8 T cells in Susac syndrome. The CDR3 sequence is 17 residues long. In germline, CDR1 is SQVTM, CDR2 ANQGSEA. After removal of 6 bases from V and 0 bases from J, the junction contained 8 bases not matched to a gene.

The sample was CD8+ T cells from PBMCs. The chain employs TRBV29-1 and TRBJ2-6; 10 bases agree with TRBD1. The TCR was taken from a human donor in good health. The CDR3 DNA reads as TGCAGCGTACCGGGACAGGGGTCCGACTCTGGGGCCAACGTCCTGACTTTC. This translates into CSVPGQGSDSGANVLTF.